A selection of T cell receptor beta chains follows, all from one sample in a study of follicular helper T cells after annual influenza vaccination. The repertoire was sequenced with immunoSEQ multiplex PCR; TCRdb's copy has only in-frame clones and lacks some. Seen here are just over 8,500 clones, under 85% observed once, and the top ten hold about 2.9%. This specimen consisted of CXCR5+ CD38- circulating T follicular helper cells from blood, obtained 7 days after influenza vaccination. The receptor set was obtained from an adult who received the influenza vaccine. Both conserved end residues are part of each CDR3. A D gene is named only where the DNA matches it firmly. Clone size is not always given. Where it is, it says once, few, many or a class for expanded clones.

cdr3_nt,cdr3_aa,v_call,j_call,cdr3_length,d_call,clone_size
TGTGCCAGCAGCTTAAACCTTCCCGGGACAGCAAATGGCTACACCTTC,CASSLNLPGTANGYTF,TRBV11-1,TRBJ1-2,16,TRBD1,NA
TGCGCCAGCAGCCAAGATATGACAGGGGGCACAGATACGCAGTATTTT,CASSQDMTGGTDTQYF,TRBV4-3,TRBJ2-3,16,TRBD1,NA
TGTGCCAGCAGCATACGACAGGGACCCGTCTCCTACGAGCAGTACTTC,CASSIRQGPVSYEQYF,TRBV11-2,TRBJ2-7,16,TRBD1,once
TGTGCCAGTAGTATAACGGCGGGGGCCTACAATGAGCAGTTCTTC,CASSITAGAYNEQFF,TRBV19,TRBJ2-1,15,TRBD2,NA
TGCGCCAGCAGCCAAGGACCTAGCGGGTCGGGTGAGCAGTACTTC,CASSQGPSGSGEQYF,TRBV4-3,TRBJ2-7,15,TRBD2,NA
TGTGCCAGAAGCGGAGGAGGGGAGGAAGAGCATGAGCAGTTCTTC,CARSGGGEEEHEQFF,TRBV5-3,TRBJ2-1,15,NA,NA
TGTGCCAGCAGACTGGCGGTAGGGGCTGGAAACACCATATATTTT,CASRLAVGAGNTIYF,TRBV28,TRBJ1-3,15,NA,NA
TGTGCCAGCAGCTTAGATCCAATTCAGGGGGAAGAAGCTTTCTTT,CASSLDPIQGEEAFF,TRBV11-2,TRBJ1-1,15,TRBD1,NA
TGTGCCAGCAGCCTCCCTAGCGGGGGGGCGACCTACGAGCAGTACTTC,CASSLPSGGATYEQYF,TRBV5-4,TRBJ2-7,16,TRBD2,few
TGTGCCATCAGTGAGTCGAAAACGGAGGAGGAGGAGACCCAGTACTTC,CAISESKTEEEETQYF,TRBV10-3,TRBJ2-5,16,NA,NA
TGTGCCTATGACAGGGGTGGGGAGACCCAGTACTTC,CAYDRGGETQYF,TRBV30,TRBJ2-5,12,TRBD1,NA
TGTGCCAGCAGCCAGGACCGCTATGGCTACACCTTC,CASSQDRYGYTF,TRBV7-2,TRBJ1-2,12,NA,NA
TGTGCCAGCAGCTTGGCCGGAAGCCCCCGGGACCCCCAGTTCTTC,CASSLAGSPRDPQFF,TRBV5-6,TRBJ2-1,15,NA,NA
TGTGCCAGCAGCTTAGGGGTAGATACGCAGTATTTT,CASSLGVDTQYF,TRBV7-9,TRBJ2-3,12,NA,NA
TGTGCCAGCTCACCACGACAGGGCGAGAACACTGAAGCTTTCTTT,CASSPRQGENTEAFF,TRBV18,TRBJ1-1,15,TRBD1,NA
TGCGCCAGCAGCTTGGATGGACAGAGGCAACAGTACTTC,CASSLDGQRQQYF,TRBV5-1,TRBJ2-7,13,NA,once
TGCGCCAGCAGCTTGGGAACTTCGGGGGGAAATGAAAAACTGTTTTTT,CASSLGTSGGNEKLFF,TRBV5-1,TRBJ1-4,16,NA,NA
TGTGCCAGCAGGTCCGGACAGGGGACAGCAGATACGCAGTATTTT,CASRSGQGTADTQYF,TRBV6-1,TRBJ2-3,15,TRBD1,few
TGTGCCAGCAGCTTGCGGGGTAGCGGGATCTCCTACGAGCAGTACTTC,CASSLRGSGISYEQYF,TRBV5-6,TRBJ2-7,16,TRBD2,few
TGTGCCTGGAGTGCTCGGACAGGGGTACGGGAAAAACTGTTTTTT,CAWSARTGVREKLFF,TRBV30,TRBJ1-4,15,TRBD1,few
TGCGCCAGCAGCGTCCGGGACGGCCGTTATGAGCAGTTCTTC,CASSVRDGRYEQFF,TRBV5-1,TRBJ2-1,14,NA,few
TGTGCCAGCAGCTTACAGGGAGGGGGCTACGAGCAGTACTTC,CASSLQGGGYEQYF,TRBV7-3,TRBJ2-7,14,NA,NA
TGTGCCAGCAGCCAAGGCTCAGAGGGGCAGACCCAGTACTTC,CASSQGSEGQTQYF,TRBV4-2,TRBJ2-5,14,NA,NA
TGTGCCAGTAGTATTGGTCAGCTAAGGAACATTCAGTACTTC,CASSIGQLRNIQYF,TRBV19,TRBJ2-4,14,NA,NA
TGTGCCAGCAGCTCCTCGGGAGCGTCCTACGAGCAGTACTTC,CASSSSGASYEQYF,TRBV7-9,TRBJ2-7,14,NA,NA
TGTGCCAGCAGTATAGGACAGAACACCGGGGAGCTGTTTTTT,CASSIGQNTGELFF,TRBV6-1,TRBJ2-2,14,NA,NA
TGTGCCAGCAGCTTAAACCCTAGGTACAATGAGCAGTTCTTC,CASSLNPRYNEQFF,TRBV7-2,TRBJ2-1,14,NA,NA
TGTGCCAGCAAGAGTGGGGGAGGGGATACGCAGTATTTT,CASKSGGGDTQYF,TRBV27,TRBJ2-3,13,TRBD2,once
TGTGCCTGGAGTGTAGGTCAGGGAATCTATGGCTACACCTTC,CAWSVGQGIYGYTF,TRBV30,TRBJ1-2,14,NA,NA
TGCGCCAGCAGCACGGGACTAGCGGGGGTTCCTCGGGAGCAGTACTTC,CASSTGLAGVPREQYF,TRBV5-1,TRBJ2-7,16,TRBD2,few
TGTGCCAGCAGACACGGACAGGGCCCAGATACGCAGTATTTT,CASRHGQGPDTQYF,TRBV27,TRBJ2-3,14,TRBD1,NA